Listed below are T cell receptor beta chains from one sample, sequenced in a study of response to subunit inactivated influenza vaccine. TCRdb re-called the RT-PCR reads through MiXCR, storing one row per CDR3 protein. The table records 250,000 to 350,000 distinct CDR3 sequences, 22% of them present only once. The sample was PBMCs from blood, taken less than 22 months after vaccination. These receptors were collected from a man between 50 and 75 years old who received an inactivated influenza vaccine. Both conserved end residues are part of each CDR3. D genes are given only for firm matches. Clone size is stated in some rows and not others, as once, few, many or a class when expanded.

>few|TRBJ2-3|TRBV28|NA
TGTGCAGCCCAGCGAGCCACAGATACGCAGTATTTT
CAAQRATDTQYF
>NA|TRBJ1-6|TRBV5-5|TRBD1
TGTGCCAGCACCTTCGCCCCGGGACAGGGATCACCCCTCCACTTT
CASTFAPGQGSPLHF
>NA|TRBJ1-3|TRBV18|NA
TGTGCCAGCTCACACTTGGACGGGACTGGAAACACCATATATTTT
CASSHLDGTGNTIYF
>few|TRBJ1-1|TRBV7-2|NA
TGTGCCAGCAGCTTAGTTGGTGGGTCTAGTACTGAAGCTTTCTTT
CASSLVGGSSTEAFF
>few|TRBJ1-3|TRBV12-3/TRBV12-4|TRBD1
TGTGCCAGCAGTAAGAACAGGGGGATCTCTGGAAACACCATATATTTT
CASSKNRGISGNTIYF
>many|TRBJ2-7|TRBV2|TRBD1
TGTGCCAGCAGATACCGACAGGGGATAATCGAGCAGTACTTC
CASRYRQGIIEQYF
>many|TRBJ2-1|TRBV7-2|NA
TGTGCCAGCAGCTCTTCAGGAGGGACGTACAATGAGCAGTTCTTC
CASSSSGGTYNEQFF
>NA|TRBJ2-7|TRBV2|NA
TGTGCCAGCAGTGAACACCCCCTTTCCTACGAGCAGTACTTC
CASSEHPLSYEQYF
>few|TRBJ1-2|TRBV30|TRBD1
TGTGCCTGGATGCAGGGGGCCGTCGGGGGCTACACCTTC
CAWMQGAVGGYTF
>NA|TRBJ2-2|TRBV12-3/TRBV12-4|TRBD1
TGTGCCAGCAGTTTAGGAGGGACAGGGGGAACCGGGGAGCTGTTTTTT
CASSLGGTGGTGELFF
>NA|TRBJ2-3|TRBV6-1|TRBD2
TGTGCCAGCAGTGTGACGGCGGGAGGCCCAGATACGCAGTATTTT
CASSVTAGGPDTQYF
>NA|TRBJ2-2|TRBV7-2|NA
TGTGCCAGCAGCTTAGGTGGTAGATCGTCCGGGGAGCTGTTTTTT
CASSLGGRSSGELFF
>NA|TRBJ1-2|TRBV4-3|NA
TGCGCCAGCAGCCAAGATGGGGCAGGCTCCTACACCTTC
CASSQDGAGSYTF
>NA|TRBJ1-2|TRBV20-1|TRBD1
TGCATCAAACCCCCTGGACAGGGGGCCCACTATGGCTACACCTTC
CIKPPGQGAHYGYTF
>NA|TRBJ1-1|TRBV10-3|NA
TGTGCCATCAGTGCCGGGACGAACACTGAAGCTTTCTTT
CAISAGTNTEAFF
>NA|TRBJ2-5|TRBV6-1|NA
TGTGCCAGCAAGTCTGGGGGCCAGAGGGAGACCCAGTACTTC
CASKSGGQRETQYF